This T cell receptor (beta chain) was retrieved from a study of blood T cell repertoires in COVID-19. Background on the study: Samples representing acute and convalescent COVID-19 were sourced from the United States, Italy and Spain.

This CDR3 spans 16 amino acids. CDR1 and CDR2 (germline): LGHDT, YNNKEL (reference sequence). V trimming: 5 bases; J trimming: 4 bases; junction bases outside the gene matches: 13. In the authors' methods: Reference gene primer amplification in the assay estimated nucleated cell counts. This table comes from immunoSEQ multiplex PCR, and its TCRdb copy is limited to in-frame clones, with some not included. The DNA gave D and trimming, while V, J and clone size come from that table. Among more than 200,000 clones listed, around 80% were seen once. The receptor comes from a woman aged 40 to 49 with active or convalescent COVID-19. The sample was peripheral blood. The chain carries TRBV3-1 (or the pseudogene TRBV3-2) and TRBJ2-5; 7 bases are shared with TRBD1. The chain's CDR3 is CASSIRTGRLGETQYF. The CDR3 region has the DNA TGTGCCAGCAGCATCAGGACAGGACGGCTGGGAGAGACCCAGTACTTC.